These 20 T cell receptor beta chains share one sample of origin, sequenced in a study of cytomegalovirus exposure and HLA in healthy donors. Repertoires were generated with immunoSEQ multiplex PCR, while TCRdb's copy carries only in-frame clones and drops some. In the table there are around 150,000 clones, 70% to 85% of which are singletons. The sequenced sample was PBMCs. These TCRs come from a man in his thirties or forties in good health and CMV-seropositive.

This clone showed up just a few times. The rearrangement joins TRBV27 to TRBJ1-5; D is perhaps TRBD1 (6 bases). Germline CDR1 reads MNHEY; CDR2 reads SMNVEV (reference sequence). V was pared by 5 bases and J by 0 bases, with 14 bases between. The CDR3 has 16 amino acids. The CDR3 DNA follows: TGTGCCAGCAGTCCGCTGGACAGTTATAGCAATCAGCCCCAGCATTTT. Translated, it gives CASSPLDSYSNQPQHF.

The chain carries TRBV30 and TRBJ2-2; 8 nucleotides agree with TRBD1. The CDR3 is 15 residues long. Germline CDR1 reads GTSNPN; CDR2 reads SVGIG (reference sequence). The V gene end was trimmed by 0 bases and the J gene end by 1 base; junction bases not matched to a gene: 1. CDR3 DNA sequence: TGTGCCTGGAGTGTCGGACAGGGGAACACCGGGGAGCTGTTTTTT. Translated: CAWSVGQGNTGELFF. Variable domain in full (rest from reference TRBV30 and TRBJ2-2): SQTIHQWPATLVQPVGSPLSLECTVEGTSNPNLYWYRQAAGRGLQLLFYSVGIGQISSEVPQNLSASRPQDRQFILSSKKLLLSDSGFYLCAWSVGQGNTGELFFGEGSRLTVL.

J is TRBJ2-1 and V is TRBV19; D perhaps matches TRBD2 (5 bases). CDR1 is LNHDA, CDR2 SQIVND, per germline (reference sequence). V lost 5 bases, J lost 7 bases, and 12 bases lay in between. The CDR3 sequence is 13 residues long. The CDR3 region is CASSSLAVNEQFF. DNA of the CDR3: TGTGCCAGTAGTTCGCTAGCTGTGAATGAGCAGTTCTTC. Together with reference TRBV19 and TRBJ2-1, the CDR3 gives the full variable domain: DGGITQSPKYLFRKEGQNVTLSCEQNLNHDAMYWYRQDPGQGLRLIYYSQIVNDFQKGDIAEGYSVSREKKESFPLTVTSAQKNPTAFYLCASSSLAVNEQFFGPGTRLTVL.

This clone was found a few times. The chain combines TRBV5-1 with TRBJ2-2, with D perhaps TRBD2 (6 bases). Germline V gives CDR1 SGHRS, CDR2 YFSETQ. CDR3 length: 14 amino acids. Trimming removed 3 bases from V and 5 bases from J, with 11 bases in between. The CDR3 loop reads CASSSGLLTGELFF. In DNA, the CDR3 is TGCGCCAGCAGCTCGGGACTCCTTACCGGGGAGCTGTTTTTT.

The rearrangement links TRBV19 to TRBJ1-2; D is possibly TRBD1 (6 bases). Germline CDR1 is LNHDA and CDR2 is SQIVND (reference sequence). Deletions cut 5 bases from V and 8 bases from J, with 18 bases between. The CDR3 is 14 residues long. This CDR3 is CASSWAGQLNGYTF. Written as DNA, the CDR3 is TGTGCCAGTAGTTGGGCTGGACAGCTCAACGGCTACACCTTC.

The chain employs TRBV19 and TRBJ2-1; the D gene is possibly TRBD1 (6 bases). Germline V CDR1 and CDR2: LNHDA, SQIVND (reference sequence). V lost 4 bases and J lost 12, with 13 bases in between. This CDR3 region has 12 residues. The CDR3 loop reads CASSKDSARQFF. The DNA of the CDR3 is TGTGCCAGTAGTAAGGACAGTGCCCGGCAGTTCTTC.

This sequence joins TRBV5-4 and TRBJ1-6, with 7 bases aligning to TRBD1. J gave up 13 bases and V 1 base, and 14 bases lay outside the gene matches. CDR3 length: 16 residues. Per germline, CDR1 SGHNT and CDR2 YYREEE (reference sequence). The chain's CDR3 is CASSLNTGTDLDPLHF. CDR3 nucleotides: TGTGCCAGCAGCTTGAACACCGGGACAGACCTAGATCCCCTCCACTTT.

The rearrangement joins TRBV7-2 to TRBJ1-4; 8 bases fit TRBD1. This CDR3 region has 15 residues. Germline values: CDR1 SGHTA, CDR2 FQGNSA. The ends lost 4 bases at V and 3 bases at J; junction bases unmatched: 4. In DNA form, the CDR3 reads TGTGCCAGCAGCTCATCGACAGGGGCTAATGAAAAACTGTTTTTT. Amino acid sequence: CASSSSTGANEKLFF. Drawing the rest from reference TRBV7-2 and TRBJ1-4, the complete variable domain is GAGVSQSPSNKVTEKGKDVELRCDPISGHTALYWYRQSLGQGLEFLIYFQGNSAPDKSGLPSDRFSAERTGGSVSTLTIQRTQQEDSAVYLCASSSSTGANEKLFFGSGTQLSVL.

The V call is TRBV30, the J call TRBJ2-2; 12 nucleotides match TRBD2. J was trimmed by 4 bases and V by 3 bases; bases with no gene match: 3. The CDR3 spans 15 residues. CDR1 is GTSNPN, CDR2 SVGIG, per germline (reference sequence). The CDR3 sequence is CAWSLAGGPTGELFF. CDR3 nucleotides: TGTGCCTGGAGCCTAGCGGGAGGGCCCACCGGGGAGCTGTTTTTT.

The chain is built from TRBV9 and TRBJ1-6; D might be TRBD1 (5 bases). This CDR3 region has 15 residues. Deletions cut 0 bases from V and 10 bases from J, with 14 bases between. In germline, CDR1 is SGDLS, CDR2 YYNGEE. The DNA for the CDR3 is TGTGCCAGCAGCGTAGGCGCGGAGGGGTTATCACCCCTCCACTTT. Its protein product is CASSVGAEGLSPLHF.

The gene calls are TRBV2 and TRBJ2-7; the match to TRBD2 covers 7 bases. CDR1 and CDR2 from the germline V gene are SNHLY and FYNNEI. The V and J ends lost 1 base and 1 base, in that order; junction bases with no gene match: 7. The CDR3 runs 16 residues. Here the CDR3 DNA reads TGTGCCAGCAGTGAAGAGGGCGGGAGTGGATCCTACGAGCAGTACTTC. Translation: CASSEEGGSGSYEQYF.

The rearrangement uses TRBV2 and TRBJ2-7; no firm D call. The length of the CDR3 is 12 residues. Germline loops: CDR1 SNHLY, CDR2 FYNNEI. V was clipped by 4 bases and J by 6 bases, with 10 bases between them. This chain's CDR3 is CASSVIEFEQYF. The CDR3 region has the DNA TGTGCCAGCAGTGTAATAGAGTTCGAGCAGTACTTC.

This clone was seen just once. V usage is TRBV9 and J usage is TRBJ2-2; possible D gene TRBD1, 6 bases. Germline assignment: CDR1 SGDLS and CDR2 YYNGEE. CDR3 length: 16 residues. Trimming removed 0 bases at V and 5 bases at J, with 14 bases between. The CDR3 sequence: CASSVDARGRTGELFF. The CDR3 DNA reads TGTGCCAGCAGCGTAGACGCCAGGGGAAGGACCGGGGAGCTGTTTTTT.

V is TRBV5-1 and J is TRBJ2-5, with 8 bases aligning to TRBD1. V lost 4 bases and J lost 1; bases outside the gene matches: 6. Germline CDR1 and CDR2: SGHRS and YFSETQ. This CDR3 contains 15 residues. The chain's CDR3 is CASSQGQGFQETQYF. Written as DNA, the CDR3 is TGCGCCAGCAGCCAAGGACAGGGTTTCCAAGAGACCCAGTACTTC.

Written as DNA, the CDR3 is TGCAGCGTTGAGAGCGGGACCCCGGGCTACGAGCAGTACTTC. Translating it yields CSVESGTPGYEQYF. The V call is TRBV29-1, the J call TRBJ2-7, with 7 bases fitting TRBD2. The ends lost 3 bases at V and 3 bases at J; junction bases unmatched: 8. From germline, CDR1 is SQVTM and CDR2 ANQGSEA. This CDR3 contains 14 residues.

This clone was seen a few times. The V and J genes are TRBV6-4 and TRBJ2-1, with D unclear. The CDR3 is made up of 14 amino acids. V was cut by 4 bases and J by 3 bases, with 10 bases left in between. Looked up from germline, CDR1 is MRHNA and CDR2 is SNTAGT. DNA of the CDR3: TGTGCCAGCAGTGCCTCCCGAGGCTACAATGAGCAGTTCTTC. It translates to CASSASRGYNEQFF.

V usage is TRBV7-2 and J usage is TRBJ2-6; D remains ambiguous. The CDR3 totals 14 residues. CDR1 and CDR2 (germline): SGHTA, FQGNSA. Trimming shortened V by 7 bases and J by 1 base, and 8 bases separated the two germline ends. Written as DNA, the CDR3 is TGTGCCAGCACAATGGCATCTGGGGCCAACGTCCTGACTTTC. Amino acid sequence: CASTMASGANVLTF.

The chain joins TRBV29-1 to TRBJ2-6, with 12 positions matching TRBD1. V shed 3 bases, J shed 4 bases, and the junction held 4 bases outside the gene matches. CDR1 and CDR2 from the germline V gene are SQVTM and ANQGSEA. This CDR3 region has 16 residues. CDR3 DNA sequence: TGCAGCGTTGAGGGACAGGGGGCTCCAGGGGCCAACGTCCTGACTTTC. Protein: CSVEGQGAPGANVLTF.

The chain joins TRBV18 to TRBJ1-1; perhaps TRBD1 as D (6 bases). The ends were cut back, 5 bases at V and 3 bases at J, with 10 bases in the middle. The germline V gene has CDR1 KGHSH and CDR2 LQKENI. The CDR3 is made up of 13 amino acids. The CDR3 nucleotides are TGTGCCAGCTCATTGGGGGCCGACACTGAAGCTTTCTTT. Protein: CASSLGADTEAFF.

The genes are TRBV5-1 and TRBJ2-1; the D gene is possibly TRBD2 (6 bases). Trimming cost V 4 bases and J 5 bases, with 16 bases left between them. This CDR3 contains 15 residues. Germline V gives CDR1 SGHRS, CDR2 YFSETQ. The CDR3 sequence is CASSPPGSLNNEQFF. The DNA for the CDR3 is TGCGCCAGCAGCCCGCCCGGGAGCCTAAACAATGAGCAGTTCTTC. The whole variable domain, remainder taken from reference TRBV5-1 and TRBJ2-1, is KAGVTQTPRYLIKTRGQQVTLSCSPISGHRSVSWYQQTPGQGLQFLFEYFSETQRNKGNFPGRFSGRQFSNSRSEMNVSTLELGDSALYLCASSPPGSLNNEQFFGPGTRLTVL.